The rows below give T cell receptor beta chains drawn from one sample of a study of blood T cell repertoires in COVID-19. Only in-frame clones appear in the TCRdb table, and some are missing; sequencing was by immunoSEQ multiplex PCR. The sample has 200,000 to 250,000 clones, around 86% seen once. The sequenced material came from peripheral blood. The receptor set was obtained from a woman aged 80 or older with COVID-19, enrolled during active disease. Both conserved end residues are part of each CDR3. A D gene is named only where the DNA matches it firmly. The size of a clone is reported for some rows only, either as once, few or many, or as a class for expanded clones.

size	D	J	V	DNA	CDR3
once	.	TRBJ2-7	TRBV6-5	TGTGCCAGCAGTTACTCGGGCGGGCAGTCCTACGAGCAGTACTTC	CASSYSGGQSYEQYF
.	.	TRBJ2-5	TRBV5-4	TGTGCCAGCAGCTCCCGGACGGGGCAAGAGACCCAGTACTTC	CASSSRTGQETQYF
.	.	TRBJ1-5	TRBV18	TGTGCCAGCTCAGAACAGCCTGGCAGGCAGCCCCAGCATTTT	CASSEQPGRQPQHF
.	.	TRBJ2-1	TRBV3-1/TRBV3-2	TGTGCCAGCAGCTCTGGGTATTTTGGCGGTTACAATGAGCAGTTCTTC	CASSSGYFGGYNEQFF
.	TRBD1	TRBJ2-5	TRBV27	TGTGCCAGCTCTCGGGACAGGGCAGGGACCCAGTACTTC	CASSRDRAGTQYF
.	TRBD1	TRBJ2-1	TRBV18	TGTGCCAGCTCACCATACTTACAGGGGGGCGTTTCTCAGCAGTTCTTC	CASSPYLQGGVSQQFF
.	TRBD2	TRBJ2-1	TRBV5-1	TGCGCCAGCAGGGGACTAGCGGGTTACAATGAGCAGTTCTTC	CASRGLAGYNEQFF
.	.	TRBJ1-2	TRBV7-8	TGTGCCAGCAGCCCCCCCGGGAACTATGGCTACACCTTC	CASSPPGNYGYTF
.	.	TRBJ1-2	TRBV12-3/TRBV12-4	TGTGCCAGCACCCCCACAGGGTTGGATGGCTACACCTTC	CASTPTGLDGYTF
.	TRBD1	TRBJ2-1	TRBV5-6	TGTGCCAGCAGGTCCCTGGGACAGCGTTACAATGAGCAGTTCTTC	CASRSLGQRYNEQFF
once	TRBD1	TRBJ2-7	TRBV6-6	TGTGCCAGCAGTATACAGGGGAACTACGAGCAGTACTTC	CASSIQGNYEQYF
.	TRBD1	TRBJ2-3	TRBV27	TGTGCCAGCAGACCCCTCCAGACAGGGACACGAGATACGCAGTATTTT	CASRPLQTGTRDTQYF
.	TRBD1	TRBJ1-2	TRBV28	TGTGCCAGCAGTCTGACAGGGAACTATGGCTACACCTTC	CASSLTGNYGYTF
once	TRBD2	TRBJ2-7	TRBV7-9	TGTGCCAGCAGTTCTAGCGGGGCGAGCTCCTACGAGCAGTACTTC	CASSSSGASSYEQYF
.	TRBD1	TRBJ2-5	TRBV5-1	TGCGCCAGCAGCTGGGACAGGGCCCAGTACTTC	CASSWDRAQYF
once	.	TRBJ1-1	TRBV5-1	TGCGCCAGCAGCTTGGTTCTCGACACTGAAGCTTTCTTT	CASSLVLDTEAFF
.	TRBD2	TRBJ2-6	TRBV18	TGTGCCAGCTCACCCGGACTAGCGGGAGATAAAAGCTCTGGGGCCAACGTCCTGACTTTC	CASSPGLAGDKSSGANVLTF
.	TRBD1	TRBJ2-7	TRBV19	TGTGCCAGTAGTGCTCGACAGGGGCGGGCCTACGAGCAGTACTTC	CASSARQGRAYEQYF
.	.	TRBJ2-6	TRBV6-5	TGTGCCAGCAGGGTTAGCTCTGGGGCCAACGTCCTGACTTTC	CASRVSSGANVLTF
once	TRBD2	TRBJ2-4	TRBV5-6	TGTGCCAGCAGCTCCGGCGGGGGTGACAAAAACATTCAGTACTTC	CASSSGGGDKNIQYF
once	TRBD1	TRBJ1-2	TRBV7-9	TGTGCCAGTGGGACAGGGACTTATGGCTACACCTTC	CASGTGTYGYTF
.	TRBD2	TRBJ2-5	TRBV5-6	TGTGCCAGCAGCGGGGGACTAGTGGGCCAAGAGACCCAGTACTTC	CASSGGLVGQETQYF